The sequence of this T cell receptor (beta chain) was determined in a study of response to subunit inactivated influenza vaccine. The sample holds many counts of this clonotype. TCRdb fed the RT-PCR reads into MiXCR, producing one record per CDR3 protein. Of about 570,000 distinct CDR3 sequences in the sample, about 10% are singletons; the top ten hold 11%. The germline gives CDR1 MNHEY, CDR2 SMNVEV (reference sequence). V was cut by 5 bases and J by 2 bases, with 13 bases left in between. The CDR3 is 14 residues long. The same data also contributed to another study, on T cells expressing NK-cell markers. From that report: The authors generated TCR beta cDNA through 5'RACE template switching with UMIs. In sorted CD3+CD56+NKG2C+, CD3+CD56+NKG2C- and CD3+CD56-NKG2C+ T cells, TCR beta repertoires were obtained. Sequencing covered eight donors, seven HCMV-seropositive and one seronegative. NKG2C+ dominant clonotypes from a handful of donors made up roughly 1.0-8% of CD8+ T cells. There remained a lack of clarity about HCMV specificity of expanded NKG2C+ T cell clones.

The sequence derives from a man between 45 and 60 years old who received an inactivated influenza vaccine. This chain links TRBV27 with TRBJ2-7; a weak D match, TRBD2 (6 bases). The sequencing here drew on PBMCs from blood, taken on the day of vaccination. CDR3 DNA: TGTGCCAGCAGTAAAACCGGGGAGGCCTACGAGCAGTACTTC. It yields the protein CASSKTGEAYEQYF.